This TCR beta chain was retrieved from a study of control samples from healthy donors and cancer patients. Germline values: CDR1 MDHEN, CDR2 SYDVKM. CDR3 length: 13 residues. V was pared by 7 bases and J by 10 bases, with 17 bases between. This table comes from immunoSEQ multiplex PCR, and its TCRdb copy is limited to in-frame clones, with some not included. This sample carries 130,000 or so clones, about 90% of them seen once, and the ten largest clones take more than 6.5%. This sequence joins TRBV28 and TRBJ2-1, with D maybe TRBD2 (6 bases). The TCR comes from a man between 18 and 35 years old in good health. Sequenced sample: blood. The CDR3 DNA reads TGTGCCAGCACCAGACTAGACACTGGGGAGCAGTTCTTC. This sequence encodes CASTRLDTGEQFF.